Listed below are T cell receptor beta chains from one sample, sequenced in a study of regulatory T cells in long-lasting Graves disease. TCRdb independently ran MiXCR on the multiplex PCR reads; one entry per CDR3 protein. This sample carries about 610,000 distinct CDR3 sequences, about 16% of them seen once, and the ten largest clones take 12%. These same data were also listed under a study on T cells in Graves' hyperthyroidism and ophthalmopathy.

This sample comprised peripheral blood mononuclear cells (PBMCs), obtained at new diagnosis, from a patient treated with antithyroid drugs. Source of these receptors: a man between 18 and 29 years old with Graves disease. Each CDR3 is given with its conserved first and last residue. A D gene is named only where the DNA matches it firmly. Not every row has a clone size; where given, it reads once, few, many or a size class.

length	V	J	D	size	DNA	CDR3
13	TRBV19	TRBJ1-1	NA	few	TGTGCCAGTTTACCGGCGGGTAACACTGAAGCTTTCTTT	CASLPAGNTEAFF
13	TRBV30	TRBJ1-1	TRBD1	many	TGTGCCTGGAGTGGGGGACAGTACACTGAAGCTTTCTTT	CAWSGGQYTEAFF
14	TRBV20-1	TRBJ2-5	TRBD2	many	TGCAGTGCTAGCCCCCCTCTCGGGAGGGAGACCCAGTACTTC	CSASPPLGRETQYF
16	TRBV20-1	TRBJ2-6	TRBD1	few	TGCAGTGCTAGAATTACAGGGGGCAGTGGGGCCAACGTCCTGACTTTC	CSARITGGSGANVLTF
13	TRBV20-1	TRBJ2-7	NA	few	TGCAGTGCTACCGGTCCTCCCAGGGGCGAGCAGTACTTC	CSATGPPRGEQYF
16	TRBV5-6	TRBJ2-7	TRBD2	NA	TGTGCCAGCAGCTACCCGGGACTAGCGGGAGGAGCCGAGCAGTACTTC	CASSYPGLAGGAEQYF
14	TRBV5-1	TRBJ2-2	TRBD1	few	TGCGCCAGCTTGGGACAGGGCGACACCGGGGAGCTGTTTTTT	CASLGQGDTGELFF
14	TRBV6-1	TRBJ1-6	NA	NA	TGTGCCAGCAGTGAAGGGCAAAGAGGGTCACCCCTCCACTTT	CASSEGQRGSPLHF
17	TRBV27	TRBJ2-1	TRBD2	NA	TGTGCCAGCAGTTTCGGTCTAGCGGGTCTCTCCTACAATGAGCAGTTCTTC	CASSFGLAGLSYNEQFF
11	TRBV20-1	TRBJ1-4	NA	many	TGCAGTGCTGGCCGGGCGGAGGAACTGTTTTTT	CSAGRAEELFF
12	TRBV7-9	TRBJ1-1	NA	many	TGTGCCAGCAGCTTAGGGGGGACTGGGGCTTTCTTT	CASSLGGTGAFF
15	TRBV27	TRBJ2-1	TRBD2	few	TGTGCCAGCAGTTTCACGACTAGCGGAGATAATGAGCAGTTCTTC	CASSFTTSGDNEQFF
15	TRBV20-1	TRBJ2-3	TRBD1	few	TGCAGTGCTAGATCCGGGACAGAAAGCACAGATACGCAGTATTTT	CSARSGTESTDTQYF
15	TRBV30	TRBJ2-1	NA	NA	TGTGCCTGGAGTCGGCGGGCTAGCTCAGGGGATGAGCAGTTCTTC	CAWSRRASSGDEQFF
13	TRBV28	TRBJ2-7	NA	NA	TGTGCCAGCAGTTTATTTATTTCGGAGGATCAGTACTTC	CASSLFISEDQYF
16	TRBV2	TRBJ2-7	TRBD1	many	TGTGCCAGCAGCGCCGGGACAGGGGTTGGAGGGTACGAGCAGTACTTC	CASSAGTGVGGYEQYF